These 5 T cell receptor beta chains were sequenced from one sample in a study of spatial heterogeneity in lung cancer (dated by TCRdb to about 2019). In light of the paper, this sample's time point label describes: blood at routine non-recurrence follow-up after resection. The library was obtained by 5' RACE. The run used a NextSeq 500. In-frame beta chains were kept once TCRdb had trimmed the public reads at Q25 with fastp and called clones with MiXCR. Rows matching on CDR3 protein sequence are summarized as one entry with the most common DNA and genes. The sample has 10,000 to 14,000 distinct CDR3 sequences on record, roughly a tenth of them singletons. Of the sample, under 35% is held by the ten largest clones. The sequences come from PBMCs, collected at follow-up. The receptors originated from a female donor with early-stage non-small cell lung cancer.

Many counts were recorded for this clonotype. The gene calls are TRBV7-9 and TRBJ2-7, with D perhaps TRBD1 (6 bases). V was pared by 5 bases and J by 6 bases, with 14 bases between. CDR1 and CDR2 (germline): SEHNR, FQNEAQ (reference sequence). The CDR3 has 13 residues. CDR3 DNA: TGTGCCAGCAGCCCGGACAGTTTCGCCGAGCAGTACTTC. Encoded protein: CASSPDSFAEQYF.

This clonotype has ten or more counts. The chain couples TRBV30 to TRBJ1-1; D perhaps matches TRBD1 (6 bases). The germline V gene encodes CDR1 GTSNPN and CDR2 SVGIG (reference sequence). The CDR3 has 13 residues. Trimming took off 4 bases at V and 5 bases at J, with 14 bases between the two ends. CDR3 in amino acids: CAWKRGAATEAFF. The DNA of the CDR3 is TGTGCCTGGAAACGGGGGGCAGCGACTGAAGCTTTCTTT.

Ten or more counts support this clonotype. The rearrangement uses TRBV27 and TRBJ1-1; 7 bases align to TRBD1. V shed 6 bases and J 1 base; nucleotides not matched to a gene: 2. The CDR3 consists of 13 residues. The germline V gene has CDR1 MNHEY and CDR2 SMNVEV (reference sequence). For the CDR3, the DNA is TGTGCCAGCAGCTACAGGGGGAACACTGAAGCTTTCTTT. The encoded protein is CASSYRGNTEAFF.

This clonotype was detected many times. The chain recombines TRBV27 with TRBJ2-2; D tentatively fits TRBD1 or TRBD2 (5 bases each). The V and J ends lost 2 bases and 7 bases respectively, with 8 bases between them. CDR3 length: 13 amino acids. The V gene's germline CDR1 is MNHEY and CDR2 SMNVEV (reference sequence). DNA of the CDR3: TGTGCCAGCAGTTTAGGGGGTAGCGGGGAGCTGTTTTTT. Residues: CASSLGGSGELFF.

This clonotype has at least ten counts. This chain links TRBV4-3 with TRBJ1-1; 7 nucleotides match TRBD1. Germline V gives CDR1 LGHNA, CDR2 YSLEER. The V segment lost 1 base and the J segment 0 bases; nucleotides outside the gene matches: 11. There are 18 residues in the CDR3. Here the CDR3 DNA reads TGCGCCAGCAGCCAAGGGTTCAGGGGGACGGTTATGAACACTGAAGCTTTCTTT. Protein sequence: CASSQGFRGTVMNTEAFF.